The following is a T cell receptor beta chain sequence with its context. This specimen comes from a study of blood T cell repertoires in COVID-19. Profiling relied on immunoSEQ multiplex PCR, and the TCRdb table lists in-frame clones only, not all of them. The sample carries about 250,000 clones, 70% to 90% recorded once. Germline V lookup: CDR1 SGHTA, CDR2 FQGNSA. J lost 2 bases, V lost 5 bases, and 10 bases had no gene match. The CDR3 spans 16 residues. The specimen sequenced was peripheral blood. The chain carries TRBV7-2 and TRBJ2-3; 7 bases match TRBD2. The source is a young man with active or convalescent COVID-19. The CDR3 region has the DNA TGTGCCAGCAGCCTTACCCGCCTAGCGGACACAGATACGCAGTATTTT. Translating it yields CASSLTRLADTDTQYF.